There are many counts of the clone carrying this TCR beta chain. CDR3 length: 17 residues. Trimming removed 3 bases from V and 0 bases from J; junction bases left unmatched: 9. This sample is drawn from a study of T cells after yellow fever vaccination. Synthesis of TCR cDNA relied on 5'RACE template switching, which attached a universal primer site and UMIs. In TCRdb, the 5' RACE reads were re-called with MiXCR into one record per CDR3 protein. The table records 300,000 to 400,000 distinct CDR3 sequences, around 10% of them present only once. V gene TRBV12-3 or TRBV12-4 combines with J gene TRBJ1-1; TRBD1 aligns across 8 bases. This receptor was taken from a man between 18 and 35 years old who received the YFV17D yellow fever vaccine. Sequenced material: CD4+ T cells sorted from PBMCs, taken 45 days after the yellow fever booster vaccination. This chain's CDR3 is CASSFRGRGLVNTEAFF. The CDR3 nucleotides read TGTGCCAGCAGTTTCAGGGGGCGGGGTCTTGTGAACACTGAAGCTTTCTTT.